This T cell receptor (beta chain) was identified during a study of CD8 T cells in Susac syndrome. The CDR3 has 15 amino acids. The germline gives CDR1 MNHEY, CDR2 SMNVEV (reference sequence). The ends were cut back, 3 bases at V and 8 bases at J, with 19 bases in the middle. RNA in amounts of about 0.45 to 1 ug was reverse transcribed with random hexamers. A multiplex approach, immunoSEQ multiplex PCR, amplified TCR beta CDR3 across 54 Vbeta and 13 Jbeta. TCRdb reprocessed the immunoSEQ multiplex PCR reads with MiXCR, giving one entry per CDR3 protein. This table has some 140,000 distinct CDR3 sequences, 75% to 90% appearing once.

The gene calls are TRBV27 and TRBJ1-2, with TRBD1 as a possible D gene (5 bases). The source is a human donor with multiple sclerosis. Sequencing was performed on CD8+ T cells from PBMCs. The CDR3 here is CASSLFQGGAKGYTF. CDR3 nucleotide sequence: TGTGCCAGCAGTTTGTTCCAGGGAGGTGCGAAGGGCTACACCTTC.